The sample holds one count of the clone carrying this T cell receptor (beta chain). Its antigen is as yet unknown. V lost 6 bases, J lost 2 bases, and 2 bases stayed unmatched. Germline V gives CDR1 SGHVS, CDR2 FQNEAQ. The CDR3 totals 13 residues. Sequencing was performed with immunoSEQ multiplex PCR; in TCRdb, only in-frame clones are kept and a portion is missing. The repertoire includes around 75,000 clones, about 91% of them detected once, and 10% sits in the top ten. This sample was included in a study of T cell responses to AZD1222 COVID-19 vaccine. Study-wide results and caveats: Possibly, clonal diversity was underestimated; donors were largely white British and included more females.

The specimen comprised peripheral blood, sampled 28 days after the second dose of the MenACWY control vaccine. V and J are TRBV7-8 and TRBJ2-3, with 7 bases matching TRBD2. This receptor was identified in an adult who received the MenACWY meningococcal vaccine as a control. CDR3 in amino acids: CASRSGNTDTQYF. The CDR3 coding sequence is TGTGCCAGCAGAAGCGGGAACACAGATACGCAGTATTTT.